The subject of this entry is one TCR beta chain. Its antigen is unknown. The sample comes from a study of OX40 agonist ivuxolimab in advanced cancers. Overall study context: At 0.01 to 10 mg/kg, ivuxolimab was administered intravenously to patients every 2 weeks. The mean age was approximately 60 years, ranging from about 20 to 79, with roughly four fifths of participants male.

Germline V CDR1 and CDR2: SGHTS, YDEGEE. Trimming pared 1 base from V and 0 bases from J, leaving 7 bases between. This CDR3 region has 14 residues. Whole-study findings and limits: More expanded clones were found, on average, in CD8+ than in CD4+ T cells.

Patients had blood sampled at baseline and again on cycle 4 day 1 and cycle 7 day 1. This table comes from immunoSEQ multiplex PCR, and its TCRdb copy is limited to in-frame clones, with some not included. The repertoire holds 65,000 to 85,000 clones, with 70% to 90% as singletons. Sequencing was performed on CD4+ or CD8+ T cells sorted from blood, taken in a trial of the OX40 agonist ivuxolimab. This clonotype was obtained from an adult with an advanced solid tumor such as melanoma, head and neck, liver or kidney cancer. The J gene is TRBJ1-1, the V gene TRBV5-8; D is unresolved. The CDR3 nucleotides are TGTGCCAGCAGCTTGCCGGGGATGAACACTGAAGCTTTCTTT. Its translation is CASSLPGMNTEAFF.